These T cell receptor beta chains were read from a single sample in a study of human T cells and chemical hapten exposure. TCRdb analysed the RACE reads with MiXCR anew, one entry per CDR3 protein. The sample lists 65,000 to 95,000 distinct CDR3 sequences; around 6.7% were seen once. Source: whole blood, taken in connection with sensitization to the hapten diphenylcyclopropenone (DPC). All receptors derive from a woman in her thirties with alopecia areata. Some clones in this sample may be carry-over from other donors' samples. CDR3s include the opening cysteine and the closing phenylalanine or tryptophan. The D gene is left open where the match is weak. Expanded clones are given a class, and other clones once, few, many or no size at all.

v_call,j_call,clone_size,d_call,cdr3_nt,cdr3_aa
TRBV2,TRBJ2-5,few,TRBD1,TGTGCCAGCACCGGGACAGGGCGAGAGACCCAGTACTTC,CASTGTGRETQYF
TRBV12-3/TRBV12-4,TRBJ1-3,many,TRBD1,TGTGCCAGCATTCCGACAGGGTATTTATCTGGAAACACCATATATTTT,CASIPTGYLSGNTIYF
TRBV7-6,TRBJ1-6,many,TRBD1,TGTGCCAGCAGCCTGCTTGAGGGACAGCTAGAACTCCACTTT,CASSLLEGQLELHF
TRBV4-2,TRBJ1-5,NA,TRBD1,TGTGCCAGCAGCCTAAGAGTTGACGGGACAGGGAACCAGCCCCAGCATTTT,CASSLRVDGTGNQPQHF
TRBV12-3/TRBV12-4,TRBJ2-7,many,NA,TGTGCCAGCAGTCCGCAGGGTTCCTACGAGCAGTACTTC,CASSPQGSYEQYF
TRBV9,TRBJ2-3,few,TRBD1,TGTGCCAGCAGCGAGGGGGCTTTTTGGTCCTCTAGCACAGATACGCAGTATTTT,CASSEGAFWSSSTDTQYF
TRBV3-1,TRBJ2-7,many,NA,TGTGCCAGCAGTGCAGGGAACGAGCAGTACTTC,CASSAGNEQYF
TRBV7-2,TRBJ2-1,many,NA,TGTGCCAGCAGCCCAGCCCTGGGCTCCTACAATGAGCAGTTCTTC,CASSPALGSYNEQFF
TRBV29-1,TRBJ2-7,NA,NA,TGCAGCGTTGCCGTGGTCGGGGCGGGGGAGCAGTACTTC,CSVAVVGAGEQYF
TRBV6-4,TRBJ2-3,many,TRBD1,TGTGCCAGCAGTGAGGGACAGGGCACAGATACGCAGTATTTT,CASSEGQGTDTQYF
TRBV6-5,TRBJ2-1,NA,NA,TGTGCCAGCAGTTATTTCGGGGGTTACAATGAGCAGTTCTTC,CASSYFGGYNEQFF
TRBV7-3,TRBJ2-1,many,TRBD2,TGTGCCAGCAGCCCGCGACTAGCGCCCTACAATGAGCAGTTCTTC,CASSPRLAPYNEQFF
TRBV12-3/TRBV12-4,TRBJ2-5,few,TRBD2,TGTGCCAGCACCCAATGGGAACTAGCGGCTGAAGAGACCCAGTACTTC,CASTQWELAAEETQYF
TRBV24-1,TRBJ2-7,NA,NA,TGTGTCACCAGTGATACAGGTTACACCCGTGGCATCACCTTC,CVTSDTGYTRGITF
TRBV6-5,TRBJ1-1,many,NA,TGTGCCAGCAGCCGTGGGGGAAAGGCTGAAGCTTTCTTT,CASSRGGKAEAFF
TRBV29-1,TRBJ2-7,NA,NA,TGCAGCGTTCACAAGGGGGGGGCCTCCGAGCAGTACTTC,CSVHKGGASEQYF
TRBV29-1,TRBJ2-1,many,NA,TGCAGCGTTGGAAGGGTCTACAATGAGCAGTTCTTC,CSVGRVYNEQFF
TRBV7-9,TRBJ2-1,many,TRBD2,TGTGCCAGCAGCCCCATAGCGGGGGGGCCTTTGGATGAGCAGTTCTTC,CASSPIAGGPLDEQFF
TRBV5-1,TRBJ2-3,many,TRBD1,TGCGCCAGCAGCCTTGCCGACAGGGGCGACACAGATACGCAGTATTTT,CASSLADRGDTDTQYF
TRBV5-1,TRBJ1-4,many,NA,TGCGCCAGCAGCTTGGCTGGCAGATCCGATGAAAAACTGTTTTTT,CASSLAGRSDEKLFF
TRBV12-3/TRBV12-4,TRBJ1-1,many,TRBD1,TGTGCCAGCAGTTTCGGGGGACAGGACACTGAAGCTTTCTTT,CASSFGGQDTEAFF
TRBV18,TRBJ2-7,many,NA,TGTGCCAGCTCCGCGGGGACAGTCCACTACGAGCAGTACTTC,CASSAGTVHYEQYF
TRBV20-1,TRBJ1-4,many,NA,TGCAGTGCTAGAGCCCCGAGGGGGGTGGCTAATGAAAAACTGTTTTTT,CSARAPRGVANEKLFF
TRBV12-3/TRBV12-4,TRBJ2-2,many,NA,TGTGCCAGCAGCTCCGGCGGTTTGGGGTACACCGGGGAGCTGTTTTTT,CASSSGGLGYTGELFF
TRBV18,TRBJ2-7,many,NA,TGTGCCAGCTCACCACCGAGGCAGGGTTCGGTCTACGAGCAGTACTTC,CASSPPRQGSVYEQYF
TRBV29-1,TRBJ2-7,many,NA,TGCAGCGTTGAAGGATCGGGGGTACCGGGCGAGCAGTACTTC,CSVEGSGVPGEQYF
TRBV7-6,TRBJ2-3,NA,TRBD2,TGTGCCAGCAGCTTGGACTACTTGGCGGGGGGGCAGAGAGATACGCAGTATTTT,CASSLDYLAGGQRDTQYF
TRBV3-1,TRBJ1-4,NA,NA,TGTGCCAGCAGCCAACAGGGTACGAATGAAAAACTGTTTTTT,CASSQQGTNEKLFF
TRBV20-1,TRBJ1-1,many,NA,TGCAGTGCTAGCGTGGGAGACACTGAAGCTTTCTTT,CSASVGDTEAFF
TRBV12-3/TRBV12-4,TRBJ1-2,NA,NA,TGTGCCAGCAGTTTATCCGCCCTATGGGGACACTTTAATGGCTACACCTTC,CASSLSALWGHFNGYTF
TRBV7-3,TRBJ2-1,few,TRBD1,TGTGCCAGCAGCACAGGGGGGAATGAGCAGTTCTTC,CASSTGGNEQFF
TRBV7-9,TRBJ1-4,many,TRBD1,TGTGCCAGCAGCTGGCGGACAGGCTATAATGAAAAACTGTTTTTT,CASSWRTGYNEKLFF
TRBV30,TRBJ2-7,NA,TRBD1,TGTGCCTGGAGTCCGCGGGGGACAGGGGTCCACGAGCAGTACTTC,CAWSPRGTGVHEQYF
TRBV18,TRBJ2-6,NA,NA,TGTGCCAGCTCATCTCAAGTGGGACGTAACTCTGGGGCCAACGTCCTGACTTTC,CASSSQVGRNSGANVLTF
TRBV3-1,TRBJ1-2,NA,TRBD1,TGTGCCAGCAACCAAGATGGTACAGGGTTTCAGGGGGATGGCTACACCTTC,CASNQDGTGFQGDGYTF
TRBV3-1,TRBJ1-1,few,TRBD1,TGTGCCAGCAGCCCTAACCCGGGACAGGTAGACCAAAAGAACACTGAAGCTTTCTTT,CASSPNPGQVDQKNTEAFF
TRBV12-3/TRBV12-4,TRBJ2-3,NA,TRBD2,TGTGCCAGCAGTTTAGTTGGAGCGGGGGGTGTAGATACGCAGTATTTT,CASSLVGAGGVDTQYF
TRBV29-1,TRBJ1-1,NA,TRBD1,TGCAGCGTTTATTTCGTCCAGGGGGAAAGGGCTTTCTTT,CSVYFVQGERAFF
TRBV2,TRBJ1-4,NA,NA,TGTGCCAGCAGTGAAGCGCTACCCTACTTTGGACGGGCAACTAATGAAAAACTGTTTTTT,CASSEALPYFGRATNEKLFF
TRBV12-3/TRBV12-4,TRBJ2-2,many,TRBD2,TGTGCCAGCAGTTTATCGGCGGGGGGTCCCGGGGAGCTGTTTTTT,CASSLSAGGPGELFF
TRBV7-2,TRBJ1-2,many,NA,TGTGCCAGCAGCACGGTGGATCTTTACACCTTC,CASSTVDLYTF
TRBV10-3,TRBJ2-1,NA,NA,TGTGCCATCAGTGAACTTCCGGGCAATGAGCAGTTCTTC,CAISELPGNEQFF
TRBV7-2,TRBJ1-1,NA,NA,TGTGCCAGCAGCTTAGCGTCGAGGACTGAAGCTTTCTTT,CASSLASRTEAFF
TRBV5-4,TRBJ1-4,NA,TRBD1,TGTGCCAGCAGCCGACAGGGTGAAAAACTGTTTTTT,CASSRQGEKLFF
TRBV7-3,TRBJ1-1,many,NA,TGTGCCAGCAGCTTACGTCCTGGCGGATTGGGCACTGAAGCTTTCTTT,CASSLRPGGLGTEAFF
TRBV29-1,TRBJ1-1,few,TRBD1,TGCAGCGTTAGGGGGCAATCAGTGGAAGCTTTCTTT,CSVRGQSVEAFF
TRBV6-5,TRBJ1-6,many,TRBD1,TGTGCCAGCAGTTACTCACTGAGCCCGGGGACAGGGGTTAATTCACCCCTCCACTTT,CASSYSLSPGTGVNSPLHF
TRBV20-1,TRBJ2-7,many,NA,TGCAGTGCTACCGGGATAGGGGCCTACGAGCAGTACTTC,CSATGIGAYEQYF
TRBV18,TRBJ2-7,many,NA,TGTGCCAGCTCACCACCGCAGGCAGGGGCCTACGAGCAGTACTTC,CASSPPQAGAYEQYF
TRBV6-8,TRBJ1-1,many,NA,TGTGCCAGCAGCCCCGCGGGGGTCCCCGCTAGAGGCTTTGACTTT,CASSPAGVPARGFDF
TRBV5-4,TRBJ2-5,few,TRBD1,TGTGCCAGCATCCTTCTATCAACCGGGACAGGCGGAGAGACCCAGTACTTC,CASILLSTGTGGETQYF
TRBV14,TRBJ1-1,few,NA,TGTGCCAGCAGCCTAGAGGGTACAGCTTTCTTT,CASSLEGTAFF
TRBV10-3,TRBJ2-1,many,TRBD1,TGTGCCATCAGCGTCGGGACAGGCAATGAGCAGTTCTTC,CAISVGTGNEQFF
TRBV5-1,TRBJ2-3,NA,NA,TGCGCCAGCAGCGGGGTAATGGGTAGCACAGATACGCAGTATTTT,CASSGVMGSTDTQYF
TRBV7-9,TRBJ2-3,NA,TRBD2,TGTGCCAGCAGCTTAAGTCTAGCGGGGAGCACAGATACGCAGTATTTT,CASSLSLAGSTDTQYF
TRBV11-2,TRBJ2-1,many,TRBD2,TGTGCCAGCAGCCCGTGGACTAGCGAGTACAATGAGCAGTTCTTC,CASSPWTSEYNEQFF
TRBV3-1,TRBJ2-1,NA,NA,TGTGCCAGCAGCCAGGACAGTCACAATGAGCAGTTCTTC,CASSQDSHNEQFF
TRBV12-3/TRBV12-4,TRBJ1-3,NA,NA,TGTGCCAGCAGGCCCACGGACGGGAGCTCTGGAAACACCATATATTTT,CASRPTDGSSGNTIYF
TRBV7-2,TRBJ2-7,many,NA,TGTGCCAGCAGCCCGGACAGTTCCTACGAGCAGTACTTC,CASSPDSSYEQYF
TRBV6-6,TRBJ2-2,many,TRBD1,TGTGCCAGCGTTCGGACAGGGCAGTCGGGCGGGGAGCTGTTTTTT,CASVRTGQSGGELFF